This T cell receptor beta chain is drawn from a study of CD8 T cells in ankylosing spondylitis. Germline CDR1 and CDR2: KGHSH and LQKENI. Trimming took 5 bases from V and 2 from J, leaving 9 bases between them. The CDR3 consists of 13 residues. This clonotype appeared a few times. The target antigen is unknown. Quantitative 5'-RACE with molecular barcodes produced the TCR beta libraries. Each CDR3 protein is one row after TCRdb ran MiXCR on the 5' RACE reads. The profile shows over 700,000 distinct CDR3 sequences, 15% to 20% of them singletons. Notes on the study in general: Relatively scarce in peripheral blood, disease-linked clones were CD8+. A motif of 7 or 8 highly homologous TCR beta variants was seen as apparently characteristic of ankylosing spondylitis blood.

The origin of this receptor is a male donor with ankylosing spondylitis. J is TRBJ1-1 and V is TRBV18; the D is unclear. Sequenced input: blood, either unsorted or a sorted T cell fraction (not recorded which). CDR3 DNA sequence: TGTGCCAGCTCAACCATGGACAACACTGAAGCTTTCTTT. Translating gives CASSTMDNTEAFF.